These 3 T cell receptor beta chains share one sample of origin, sequenced in a study of blood T cell repertoires in COVID-19. The protocol was immunoSEQ multiplex PCR, while the TCRdb copy is restricted to in-frame clones and leaves out a portion. The table has more than 300,000 clones, more than 70% seen once; the top ten hold roughly 1.9%. Sequenced material: PBMCs or T cells enriched from blood (not recorded which). The receptors come from a man aged 35-49 years in a cohort exposed to, infected with or recovered from COVID-19 (not recorded which).

The chain carries TRBV7-2 and TRBJ1-3; TRBD1 might be the D (5 bases). This CDR3 comprises 15 residues. From germline, CDR1 is SGHTA and CDR2 FQGNSA. Trimming stripped 1 base from V and 1 base from J, with 8 bases between. CDR3 bases: TGTGCCAGCAGCTTAGTGGGGGGGTCTGGAAACACCATATATTTT. This gives the protein CASSLVGGSGNTIYF.

V gene TRBV5-1 combines with J gene TRBJ1-4; 7 bases map to TRBD1. Germline V gene sequence: CDR1 SGHRS, CDR2 YFSETQ. V dropped 5 bases and J dropped 8; count of bases not matched to a gene: 9. This CDR3 comprises 14 residues. CDR3 sequence: CASRSGTETEKLFF. In DNA, the CDR3 is TGCGCCAGCAGGTCCGGGACAGAGACCGAAAAACTGTTTTTT.

The chain uses TRBV30 and TRBJ1-6; D gene uncertain. Trimming took 0 bases from V and 8 from J, leaving 14 bases between them. Germline V gene data show CDR1 as GTSNPN and CDR2 as SVGIG (reference sequence). The CDR3 has 15 amino acids. The CDR3 region has the DNA TGTGCCTGGAGTGTACGAGGTTTACGGCATTCACCCCTCCACTTT. Protein sequence: CAWSVRGLRHSPLHF.